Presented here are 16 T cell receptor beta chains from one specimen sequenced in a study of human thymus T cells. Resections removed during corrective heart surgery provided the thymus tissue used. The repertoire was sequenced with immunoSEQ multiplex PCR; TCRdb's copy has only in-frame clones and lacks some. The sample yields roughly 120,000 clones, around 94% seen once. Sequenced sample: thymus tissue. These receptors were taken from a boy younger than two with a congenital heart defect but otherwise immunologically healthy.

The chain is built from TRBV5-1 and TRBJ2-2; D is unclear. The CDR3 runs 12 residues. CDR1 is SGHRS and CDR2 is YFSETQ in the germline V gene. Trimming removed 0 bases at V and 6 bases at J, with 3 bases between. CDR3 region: CASSLEPGELFF. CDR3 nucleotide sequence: TGCGCCAGCAGCTTGGAACCCGGGGAGCTGTTTTTT.

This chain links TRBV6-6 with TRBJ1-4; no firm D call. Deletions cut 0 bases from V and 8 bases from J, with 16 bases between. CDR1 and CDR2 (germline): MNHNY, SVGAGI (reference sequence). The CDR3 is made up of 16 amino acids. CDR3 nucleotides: TGTGCCAGCAGTTACTCGATTTTGCAGAACATAGAAAAACTGTTTTTT. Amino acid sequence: CASSYSILQNIEKLFF.

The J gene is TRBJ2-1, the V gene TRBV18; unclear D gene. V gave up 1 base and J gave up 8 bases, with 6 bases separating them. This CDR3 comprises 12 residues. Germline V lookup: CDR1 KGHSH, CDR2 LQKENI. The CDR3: CASSPRVDEQFF. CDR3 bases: TGTGCCAGCTCACCACGCGTGGATGAGCAGTTCTTC.

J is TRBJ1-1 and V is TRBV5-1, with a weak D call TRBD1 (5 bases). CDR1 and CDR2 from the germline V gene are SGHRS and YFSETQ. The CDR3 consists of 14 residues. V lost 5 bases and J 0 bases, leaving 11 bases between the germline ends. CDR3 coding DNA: TGCGCCAGCAGATCGGGGGTGATGAACACTGAAGCTTTCTTT. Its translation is CASRSGVMNTEAFF.

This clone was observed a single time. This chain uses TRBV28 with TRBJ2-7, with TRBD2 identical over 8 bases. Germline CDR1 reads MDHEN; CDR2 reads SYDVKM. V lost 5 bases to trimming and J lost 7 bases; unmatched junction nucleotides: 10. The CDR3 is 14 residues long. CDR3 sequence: CASSPPGTRVEQYF. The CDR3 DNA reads TGTGCCAGCAGTCCCCCCGGGACTAGGGTTGAGCAGTACTTC.

In DNA form, the CDR3 reads TGTGCCAGCAGCTTTACAGGGGGCGATAAAGCTTTCTTT. This sequence encodes CASSFTGGDKAFF. The chain uses TRBV11-2 and TRBJ1-1; 9 positions match TRBD1. Germline assignment: CDR1 SGHAT and CDR2 FQNNGV. The CDR3 consists of 13 residues. The V segment lost 3 bases and the J segment 9 bases; nucleotides outside the gene matches: 5.

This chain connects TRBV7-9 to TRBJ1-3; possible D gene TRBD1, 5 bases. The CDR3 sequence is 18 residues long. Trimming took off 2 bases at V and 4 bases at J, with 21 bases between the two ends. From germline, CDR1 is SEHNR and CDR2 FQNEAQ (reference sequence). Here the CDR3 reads CASSLSFERGAWGNTIYF. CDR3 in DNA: TGTGCCAGCAGCTTATCTTTCGAAAGGGGTGCGTGGGGAAACACCATATATTTT.

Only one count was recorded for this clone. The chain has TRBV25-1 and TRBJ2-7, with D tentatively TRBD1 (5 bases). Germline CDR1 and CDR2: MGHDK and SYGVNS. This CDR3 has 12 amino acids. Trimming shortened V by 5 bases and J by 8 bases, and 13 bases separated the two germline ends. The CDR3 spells CASSTPGHKQYF. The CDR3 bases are TGTGCCAGCAGTACCCCCGGACACAAGCAGTACTTC.

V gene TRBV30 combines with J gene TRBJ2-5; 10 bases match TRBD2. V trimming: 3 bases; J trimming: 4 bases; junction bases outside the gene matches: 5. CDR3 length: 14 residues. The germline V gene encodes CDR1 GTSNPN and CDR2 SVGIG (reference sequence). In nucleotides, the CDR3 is TGTGCCTGGAGGCCACTAGCGGGGCGAGAGACCCAGTACTTC. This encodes CAWRPLAGRETQYF.

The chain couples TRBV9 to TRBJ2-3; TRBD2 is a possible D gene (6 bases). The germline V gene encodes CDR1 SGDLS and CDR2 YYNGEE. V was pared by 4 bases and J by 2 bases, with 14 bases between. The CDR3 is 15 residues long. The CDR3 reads CASSLLATPTDTQYF. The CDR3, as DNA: TGTGCCAGCAGCTTACTAGCCACCCCCACAGATACGCAGTATTTT.

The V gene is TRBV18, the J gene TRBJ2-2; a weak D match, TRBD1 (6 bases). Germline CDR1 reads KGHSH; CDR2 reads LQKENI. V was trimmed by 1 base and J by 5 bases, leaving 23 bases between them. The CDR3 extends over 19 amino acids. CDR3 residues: CASSPLSVTGWGTTGELFF. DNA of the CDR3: TGTGCCAGCTCACCACTCTCGGTCACAGGGTGGGGTACAACCGGGGAGCTGTTTTTT.

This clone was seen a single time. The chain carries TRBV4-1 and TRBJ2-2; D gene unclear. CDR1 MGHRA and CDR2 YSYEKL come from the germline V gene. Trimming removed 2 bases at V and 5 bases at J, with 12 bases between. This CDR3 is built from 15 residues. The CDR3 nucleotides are TGCGCCAGCAGCCAATACTGGGCCGGAACCGGGGAGCTGTTTTTT. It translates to CASSQYWAGTGELFF.

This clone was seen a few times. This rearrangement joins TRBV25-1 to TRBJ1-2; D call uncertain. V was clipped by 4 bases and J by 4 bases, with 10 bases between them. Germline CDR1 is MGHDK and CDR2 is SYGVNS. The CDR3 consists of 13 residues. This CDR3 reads CASSGRASYGYTF. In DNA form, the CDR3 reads TGTGCCAGCAGTGGCCGGGCCTCCTATGGCTACACCTTC.

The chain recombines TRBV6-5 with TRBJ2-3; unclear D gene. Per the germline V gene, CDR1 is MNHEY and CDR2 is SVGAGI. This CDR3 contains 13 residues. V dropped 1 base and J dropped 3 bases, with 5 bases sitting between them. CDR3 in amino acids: CASSYYVTDTQYF. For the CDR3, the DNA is TGTGCCAGCAGTTACTATGTGACAGATACGCAGTATTTT.

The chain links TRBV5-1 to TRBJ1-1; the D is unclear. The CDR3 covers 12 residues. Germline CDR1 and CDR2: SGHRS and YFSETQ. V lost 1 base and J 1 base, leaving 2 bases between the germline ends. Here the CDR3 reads CASSLSNTEAFF. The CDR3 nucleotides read TGCGCCAGCAGCTTGTCGAACACTGAAGCTTTCTTT.

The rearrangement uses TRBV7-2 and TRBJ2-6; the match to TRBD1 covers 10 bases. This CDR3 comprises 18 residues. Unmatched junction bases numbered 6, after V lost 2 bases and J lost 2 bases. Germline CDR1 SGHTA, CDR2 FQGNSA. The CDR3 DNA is TGTGCCAGCAGCTTAATGGGGACAGGGGAAACTGGGGCCAACGTCCTGACTTTC. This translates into CASSLMGTGETGANVLTF.